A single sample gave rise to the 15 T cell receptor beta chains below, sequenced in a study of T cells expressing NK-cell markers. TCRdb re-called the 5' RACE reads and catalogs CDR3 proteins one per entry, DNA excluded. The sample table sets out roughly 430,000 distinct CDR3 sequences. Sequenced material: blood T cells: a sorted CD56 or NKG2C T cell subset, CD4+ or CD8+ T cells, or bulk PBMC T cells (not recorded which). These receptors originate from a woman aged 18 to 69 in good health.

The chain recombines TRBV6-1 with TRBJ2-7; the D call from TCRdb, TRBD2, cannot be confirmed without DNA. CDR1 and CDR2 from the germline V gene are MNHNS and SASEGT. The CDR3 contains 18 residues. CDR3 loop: CASSELRAGTSGYYEQYF.

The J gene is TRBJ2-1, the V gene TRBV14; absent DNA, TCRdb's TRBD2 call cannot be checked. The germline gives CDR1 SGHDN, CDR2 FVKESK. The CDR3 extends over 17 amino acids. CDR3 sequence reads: CASSPSAGLSSYNEQFF.

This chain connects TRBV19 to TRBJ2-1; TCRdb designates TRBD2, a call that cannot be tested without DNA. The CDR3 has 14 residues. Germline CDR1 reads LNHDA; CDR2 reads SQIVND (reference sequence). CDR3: CASDPAGLSNEQFF.

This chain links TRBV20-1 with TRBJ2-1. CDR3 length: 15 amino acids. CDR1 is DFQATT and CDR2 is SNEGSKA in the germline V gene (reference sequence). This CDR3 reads CSARIADRSYNEQFF.

CDR3 in amino acids: CASSQDLGLVSYNEQFF. The chain combines TRBV4-3 with TRBJ2-1; TCRdb names TRBD2, which stays unverified in the absence of DNA. This CDR3 spans 17 amino acids. From germline, CDR1 is LGHNA and CDR2 YSLEER.

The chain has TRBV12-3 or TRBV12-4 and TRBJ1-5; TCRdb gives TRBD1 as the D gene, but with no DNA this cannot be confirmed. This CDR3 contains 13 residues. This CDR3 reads CASCDRGDQPQHF.

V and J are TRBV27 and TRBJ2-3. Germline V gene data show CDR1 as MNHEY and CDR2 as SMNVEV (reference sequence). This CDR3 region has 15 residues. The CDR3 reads CASKLPGASTDTQYF.

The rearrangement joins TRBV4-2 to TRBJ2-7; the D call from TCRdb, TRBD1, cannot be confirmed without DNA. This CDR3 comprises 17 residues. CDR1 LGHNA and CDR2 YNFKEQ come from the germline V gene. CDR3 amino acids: CASSQVFRRGSSYEQYF.

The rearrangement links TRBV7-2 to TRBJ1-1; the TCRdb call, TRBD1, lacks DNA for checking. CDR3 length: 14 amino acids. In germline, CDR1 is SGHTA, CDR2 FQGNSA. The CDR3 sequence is CASSLARNPLEAFF.

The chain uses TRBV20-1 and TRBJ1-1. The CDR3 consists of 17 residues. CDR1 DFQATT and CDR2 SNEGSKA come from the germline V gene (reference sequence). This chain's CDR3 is CSARVGSAGSVGTEAFF.

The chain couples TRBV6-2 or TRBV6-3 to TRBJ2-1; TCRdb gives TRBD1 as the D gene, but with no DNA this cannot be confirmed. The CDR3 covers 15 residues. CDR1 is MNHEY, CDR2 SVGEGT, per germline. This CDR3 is CASSAPGTSYNEQFF.

CDR3: CASMRRQVNEKLFF. The chain recombines TRBV6-2 or TRBV6-3 with TRBJ1-4. The CDR3 spans 14 residues. Germline assignment: CDR1 MNHEY and CDR2 SVGEGT.

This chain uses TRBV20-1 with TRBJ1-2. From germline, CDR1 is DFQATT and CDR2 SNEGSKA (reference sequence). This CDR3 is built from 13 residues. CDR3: CSARVGPELGYTF.

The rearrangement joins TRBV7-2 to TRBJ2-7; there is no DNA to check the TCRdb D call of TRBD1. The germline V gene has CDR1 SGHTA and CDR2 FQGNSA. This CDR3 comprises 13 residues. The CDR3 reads CASSRGQGYEQYF.

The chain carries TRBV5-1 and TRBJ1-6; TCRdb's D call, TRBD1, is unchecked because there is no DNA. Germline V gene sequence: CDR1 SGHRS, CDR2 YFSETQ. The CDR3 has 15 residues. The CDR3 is CASSSRGQENSPLHF.